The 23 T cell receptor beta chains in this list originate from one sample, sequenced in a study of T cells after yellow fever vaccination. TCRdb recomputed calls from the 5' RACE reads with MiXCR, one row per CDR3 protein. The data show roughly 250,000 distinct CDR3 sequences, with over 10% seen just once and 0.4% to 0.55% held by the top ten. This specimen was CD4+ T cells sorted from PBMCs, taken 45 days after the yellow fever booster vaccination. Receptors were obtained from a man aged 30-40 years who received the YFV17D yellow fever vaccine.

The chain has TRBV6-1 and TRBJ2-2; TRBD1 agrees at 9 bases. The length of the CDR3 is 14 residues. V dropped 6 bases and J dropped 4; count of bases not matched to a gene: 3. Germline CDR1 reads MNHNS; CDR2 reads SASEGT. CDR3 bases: TGTGCCAGCAGGCCGGACAGGGGCACCGGGGAGCTGTTTTTT. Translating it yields CASRPDRGTGELFF.

The CDR3 sequence: CASSSPGYEQYF. As DNA, the CDR3 is TGTGCCAGCAGTTCCCCGGGGTACGAGCAGTACTTC. This chain connects TRBV28 to TRBJ2-7, with TRBD2 as a possible D gene (5 bases). This CDR3 has 12 amino acids. V was cut by 4 bases and J by 4 bases, with 8 bases left in between. In germline, CDR1 is MDHEN, CDR2 SYDVKM. Full variable domain (rest looked up from reference TRBV28 and TRBJ2-7): DVKVTQSSRYLVKRTGEKVFLECVQDMDHENMFWYRQDPGLGLRLIYFSYDVKMKEKGDIPEGYSVSREKKERFSLILESASTNQTSMYLCASSSPGYEQYFGPGTRLTVT.

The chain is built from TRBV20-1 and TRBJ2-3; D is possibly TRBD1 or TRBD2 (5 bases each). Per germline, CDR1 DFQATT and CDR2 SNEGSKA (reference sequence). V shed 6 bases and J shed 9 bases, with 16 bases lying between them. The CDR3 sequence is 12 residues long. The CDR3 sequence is CSAPWDPRTQYF. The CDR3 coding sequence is TGCAGTGCCCCGTGGGACCCGAGGACGCAGTATTTT.

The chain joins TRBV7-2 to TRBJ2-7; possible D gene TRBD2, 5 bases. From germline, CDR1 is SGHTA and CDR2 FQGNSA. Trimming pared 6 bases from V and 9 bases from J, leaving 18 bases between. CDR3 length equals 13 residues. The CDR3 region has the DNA TGTGCCAGCAGTCCGGGTACCTTGGGAGTGCAGTACTTC. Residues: CASSPGTLGVQYF.

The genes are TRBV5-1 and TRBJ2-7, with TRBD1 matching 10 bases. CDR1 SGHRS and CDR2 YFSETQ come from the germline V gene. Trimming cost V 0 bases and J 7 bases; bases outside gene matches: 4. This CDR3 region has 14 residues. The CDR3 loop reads CASSLGQGAEEQYF. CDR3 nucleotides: TGCGCCAGCAGCTTGGGACAGGGGGCGGAAGAGCAGTACTTC. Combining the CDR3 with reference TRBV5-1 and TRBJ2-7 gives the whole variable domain KAGVTQTPRYLIKTRGQQVTLSCSPISGHRSVSWYQQTPGQGLQFLFEYFSETQRNKGNFPGRFSGRQFSNSRSEMNVSTLELGDSALYLCASSLGQGAEEQYFGPGTRLTVT.

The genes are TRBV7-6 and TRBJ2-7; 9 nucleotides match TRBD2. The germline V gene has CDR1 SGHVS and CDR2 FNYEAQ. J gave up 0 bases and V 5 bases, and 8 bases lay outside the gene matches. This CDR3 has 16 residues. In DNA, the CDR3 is TGTGCCAGCAGCGCCCGTAGCGGGAGCTCCTCCTACGAGCAGTACTTC. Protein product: CASSARSGSSSYEQYF.

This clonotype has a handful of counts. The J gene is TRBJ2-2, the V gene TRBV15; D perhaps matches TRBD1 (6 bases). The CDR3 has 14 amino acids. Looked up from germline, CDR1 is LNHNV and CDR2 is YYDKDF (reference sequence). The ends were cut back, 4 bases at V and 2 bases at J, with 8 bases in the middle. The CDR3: CATSTGVNTGELFF. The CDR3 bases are TGTGCCACCAGCACAGGGGTTAACACCGGGGAGCTGTTTTTT.

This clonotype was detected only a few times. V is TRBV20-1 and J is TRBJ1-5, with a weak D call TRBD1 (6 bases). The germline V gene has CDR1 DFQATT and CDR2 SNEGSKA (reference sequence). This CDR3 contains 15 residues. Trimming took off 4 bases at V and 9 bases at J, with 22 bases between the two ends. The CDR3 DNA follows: TGCAGTGCTATCAACTCCCGGGACACGAGCCTGCCCCAGCATTTT. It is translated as CSAINSRDTSLPQHF.

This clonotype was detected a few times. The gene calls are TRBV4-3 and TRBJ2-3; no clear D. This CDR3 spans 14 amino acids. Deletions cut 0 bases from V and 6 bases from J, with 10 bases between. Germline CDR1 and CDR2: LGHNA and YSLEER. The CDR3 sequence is CASSQELVRDTQYF. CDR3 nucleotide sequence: TGCGCCAGCAGCCAAGAACTGGTTAGGGATACGCAGTATTTT.

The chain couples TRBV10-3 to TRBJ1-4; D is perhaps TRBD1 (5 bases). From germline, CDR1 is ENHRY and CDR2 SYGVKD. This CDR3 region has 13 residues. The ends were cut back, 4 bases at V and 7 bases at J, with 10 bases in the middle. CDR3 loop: CAISGSQGEKLFF. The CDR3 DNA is TGTGCCATCAGTGGGTCGCAGGGTGAAAAACTGTTTTTT.

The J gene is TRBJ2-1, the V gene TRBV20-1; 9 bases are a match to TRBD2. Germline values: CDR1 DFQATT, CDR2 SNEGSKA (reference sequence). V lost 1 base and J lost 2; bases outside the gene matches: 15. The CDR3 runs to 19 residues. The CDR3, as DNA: TGCAGTGCTAGAGTGGGTAGCGGGAGTTTATTGGGGGCCTACAATGAGCAGTTCTTC. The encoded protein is CSARVGSGSLLGAYNEQFF.

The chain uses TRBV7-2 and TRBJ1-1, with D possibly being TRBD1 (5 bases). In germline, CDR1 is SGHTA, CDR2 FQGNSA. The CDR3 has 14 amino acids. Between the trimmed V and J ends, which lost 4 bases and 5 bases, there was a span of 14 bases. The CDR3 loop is CASSWQGRVTEAFF. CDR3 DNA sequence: TGTGCCAGCAGCTGGCAGGGAAGGGTGACTGAAGCTTTCTTT.

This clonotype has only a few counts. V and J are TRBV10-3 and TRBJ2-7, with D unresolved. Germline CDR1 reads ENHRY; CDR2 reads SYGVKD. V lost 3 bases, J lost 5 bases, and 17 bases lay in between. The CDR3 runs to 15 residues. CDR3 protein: CAISEGGIQNHEQYF. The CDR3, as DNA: TGTGCCATCAGTGAAGGTGGTATCCAGAACCACGAGCAGTACTTC.

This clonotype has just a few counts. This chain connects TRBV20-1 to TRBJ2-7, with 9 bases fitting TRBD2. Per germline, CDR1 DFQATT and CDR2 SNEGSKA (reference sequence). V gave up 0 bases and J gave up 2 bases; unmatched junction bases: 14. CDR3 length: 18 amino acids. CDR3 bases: TGCAGTGCTAGAGATTTTTCCACGAGGCTAGCGGGGACCTACGAGCAGTACTTC. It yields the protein CSARDFSTRLAGTYEQYF.

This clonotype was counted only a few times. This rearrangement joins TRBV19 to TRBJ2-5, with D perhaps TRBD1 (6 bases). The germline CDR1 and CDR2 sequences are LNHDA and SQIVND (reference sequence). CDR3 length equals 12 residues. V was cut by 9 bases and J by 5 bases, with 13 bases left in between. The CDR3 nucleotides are TGTGCCAGCTCCGGGACAAGGGAGACCCAGTACTTC. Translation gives CASSGTRETQYF.

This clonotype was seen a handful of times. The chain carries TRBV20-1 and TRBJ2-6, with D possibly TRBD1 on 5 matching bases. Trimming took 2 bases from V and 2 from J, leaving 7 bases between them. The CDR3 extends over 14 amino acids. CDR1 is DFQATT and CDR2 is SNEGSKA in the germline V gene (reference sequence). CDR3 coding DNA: TGCAGTGCTAGATCCAGGGCTGGGGCCAACGTCCTGACTTTC. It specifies CSARSRAGANVLTF.

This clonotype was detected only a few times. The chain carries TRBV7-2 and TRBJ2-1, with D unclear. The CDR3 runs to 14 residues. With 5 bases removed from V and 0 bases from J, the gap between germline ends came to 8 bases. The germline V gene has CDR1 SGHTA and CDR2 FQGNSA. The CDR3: CASSPMSSYNEQFF. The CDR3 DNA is TGTGCCAGCAGCCCCATGAGCTCCTACAATGAGCAGTTCTTC.

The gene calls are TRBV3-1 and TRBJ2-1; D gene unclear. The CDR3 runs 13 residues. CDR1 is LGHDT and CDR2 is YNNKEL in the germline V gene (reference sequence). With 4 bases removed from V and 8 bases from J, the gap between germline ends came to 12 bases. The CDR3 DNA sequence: TGTGCCAGCAGCCCGAATAGGGTGGATGAGCAGTTCTTC. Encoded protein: CASSPNRVDEQFF.

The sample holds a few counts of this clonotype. The CDR3 spells CASSVGGEKLYEQYF. The CDR3 coding sequence is TGTGCCAGCAGCGTAGGGGGGGAGAAGCTCTACGAGCAGTACTTC. This sequence joins TRBV9 and TRBJ2-7; D is possibly TRBD2 (6 bases). The ends were cut back, 0 bases at V and 3 bases at J, with 13 bases in the middle. The CDR3 is made up of 15 amino acids. Germline CDR1 reads SGDLS; CDR2 reads YYNGEE.

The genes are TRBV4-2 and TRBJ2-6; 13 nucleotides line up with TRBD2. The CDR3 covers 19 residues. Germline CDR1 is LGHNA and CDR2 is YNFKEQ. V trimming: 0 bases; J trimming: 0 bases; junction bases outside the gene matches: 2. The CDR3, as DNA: TGTGCCAGCAGCCAAGAGGGACTAGCGGGAATCTCTGGGGCCAACGTCCTGACTTTC. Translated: CASSQEGLAGISGANVLTF.

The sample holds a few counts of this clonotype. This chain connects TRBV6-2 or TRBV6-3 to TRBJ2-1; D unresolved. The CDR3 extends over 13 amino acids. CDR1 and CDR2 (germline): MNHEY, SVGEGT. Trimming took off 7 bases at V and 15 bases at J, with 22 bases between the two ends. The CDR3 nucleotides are TGTGCCAGCATCGCCCGGGCTACTGGGCCGCGGTTCTTC. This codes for CASIARATGPRFF.

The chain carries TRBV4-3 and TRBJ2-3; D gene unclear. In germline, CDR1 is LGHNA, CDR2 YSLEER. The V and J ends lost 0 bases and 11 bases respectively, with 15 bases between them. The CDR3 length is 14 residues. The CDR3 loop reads CASSQDEVRPRQYF. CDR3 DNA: TGCGCCAGCAGCCAAGATGAAGTCCGGCCGAGGCAGTATTTT.

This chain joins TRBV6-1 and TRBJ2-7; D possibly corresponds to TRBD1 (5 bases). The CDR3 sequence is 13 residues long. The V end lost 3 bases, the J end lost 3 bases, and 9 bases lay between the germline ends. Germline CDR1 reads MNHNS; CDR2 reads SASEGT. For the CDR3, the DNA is TGTGCCAGCAGTGAGGACAACAACTACGAGCAGTACTTC. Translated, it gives CASSEDNNYEQYF.